These T cell receptor beta chains were read from a single sample in a study of blood T cell repertoires in COVID-19. Measured with immunoSEQ multiplex PCR; TCRdb has only the in-frame clones, and not every one. The sample holds 250,000 to 350,000 clones, almost 90% seen once. Sequenced input: peripheral blood. All receptors derive from a woman aged 25 to 45 with COVID-19, enrolled during active disease. Each CDR3 is given with its conserved first and last residue.

j_gene: TRBJ1-1
v_gene: TRBV10-3
CDR3aa: CAISESSGGQTEAFF

j_gene: TRBJ2-7
v_gene: TRBV6-2/TRBV6-3
CDR3aa: CASSDGGQRYEQYF

j_gene: TRBJ2-1
v_gene: TRBV18
CDR3aa: CASSPTARGVDEQFF

j_gene: TRBJ1-4
v_gene: TRBV24-1
CDR3aa: CATRGGSEKLFF

j_gene: TRBJ2-2
v_gene: TRBV18
CDR3aa: CASSPTGAGELFF

j_gene: TRBJ1-2
v_gene: TRBV19
CDR3aa: CASSSGASNYGYTF

j_gene: TRBJ2-1
v_gene: TRBV7-3
CDR3aa: CASSLTHRSNEQFF

j_gene: TRBJ2-1
v_gene: TRBV4-1
CDR3aa: CASSQAAGVHEQFF

j_gene: TRBJ2-3
v_gene: TRBV24-1
CDR3aa: CAAGTSGGSTDTQYF

j_gene: TRBJ1-5
v_gene: TRBV7-9
CDR3aa: CASSLARDSGQPQHF

j_gene: TRBJ1-4
v_gene: TRBV9
CDR3aa: CASSVYATNEKLFF

j_gene: TRBJ2-1
v_gene: TRBV3-1/TRBV3-2
CDR3aa: CASSSTSGSGRVDEQFF

j_gene: TRBJ2-7
v_gene: TRBV11-2
CDR3aa: CASSTRDRGLDYEQYF

j_gene: TRBJ1-2
v_gene: TRBV11-2
CDR3aa: CASSLGQWGNYGYTF

j_gene: TRBJ1-1
v_gene: TRBV5-1
CDR3aa: CASSSAVNTEAFF

j_gene: TRBJ1-1
v_gene: TRBV2
CDR3aa: CASSEAAGDTEAFF

j_gene: TRBJ1-1
v_gene: TRBV27
CDR3aa: CASSWTAGNTEAFF

j_gene: TRBJ2-7
v_gene: TRBV3-1/TRBV3-2
CDR3aa: CASSLRQGGGEQYF

j_gene: TRBJ1-3
v_gene: TRBV28
CDR3aa: CASQNGQGDTIYF

j_gene: TRBJ1-5
v_gene: TRBV4-3
CDR3aa: CASSQDGGGKDQPQHF

j_gene: TRBJ2-7
v_gene: TRBV4-2
CDR3aa: CASSQASGDEQYF

j_gene: TRBJ1-2
v_gene: TRBV2
CDR3aa: CASSWGTGGSYGYTF

j_gene: TRBJ2-7
v_gene: TRBV9
CDR3aa: CASSVGVGGYEQYF

j_gene: TRBJ1-1
v_gene: TRBV7-3
CDR3aa: CASSLQGVTEAFF

j_gene: TRBJ1-4
v_gene: TRBV4-1
CDR3aa: CASSQGTGNEKLFF

j_gene: TRBJ2-7
v_gene: TRBV11-1
CDR3aa: CASSLAAQRGSYEQYF

j_gene: TRBJ2-7
v_gene: TRBV2
CDR3aa: CASSPNQGYEQYF

j_gene: TRBJ1-2
v_gene: TRBV2
CDR3aa: CASTTLYGYTF

j_gene: TRBJ2-5
v_gene: TRBV5-4
CDR3aa: CASRRQGQETQYF

j_gene: TRBJ2-7
v_gene: TRBV6-6
CDR3aa: CASSYFDRSDHEQYF

j_gene: TRBJ1-2
v_gene: TRBV25-1
CDR3aa: CASGGTGNYGYTF

j_gene: TRBJ1-3
v_gene: TRBV5-1
CDR3aa: CASSFGAGGAGNTIYF

j_gene: TRBJ1-5
v_gene: TRBV28
CDR3aa: CASSGGQPQHF

j_gene: TRBJ1-2
v_gene: TRBV5-1
CDR3aa: CASSPLDRTNYGYTF

j_gene: TRBJ2-3
v_gene: TRBV11-2
CDR3aa: CASSPDYGTDTQYF

j_gene: TRBJ2-3
v_gene: TRBV24-1
CDR3aa: CATSDPGGTDTQYF

j_gene: TRBJ2-7
v_gene: TRBV13
CDR3aa: CASSLGRAYEQYF

j_gene: TRBJ1-2
v_gene: TRBV4-3
CDR3aa: CASSQPGQGALGYTF

j_gene: TRBJ1-1
v_gene: TRBV9
CDR3aa: CASSVDRTGVEAFF

j_gene: TRBJ2-1
v_gene: TRBV30
CDR3aa: CAWTSGRWPYNEQFF

j_gene: TRBJ2-7
v_gene: TRBV5-1
CDR3aa: CASSLERLNYEQYF

j_gene: TRBJ1-6
v_gene: TRBV5-5
CDR3aa: CASSLEGLRRGSYNSPLHF

j_gene: TRBJ1-3
v_gene: TRBV9
CDR3aa: CASSALGTQLDSGNTIYF

j_gene: TRBJ2-3
v_gene: TRBV7-2
CDR3aa: CASSQTGDTQYF

j_gene: TRBJ1-4
v_gene: TRBV12-1
CDR3aa: CASSLGTGHEKLFF

j_gene: TRBJ2-5
v_gene: TRBV5-1
CDR3aa: CASSRLPGGSQTQYF

j_gene: TRBJ2-7
v_gene: TRBV7-9
CDR3aa: CASSLAGTGTYEQYF

j_gene: TRBJ1-4
v_gene: TRBV3-1/TRBV3-2
CDR3aa: CASSQDIGGGNEKLFF

j_gene: TRBJ2-7
v_gene: TRBV7-8
CDR3aa: CASSRRDSVYEQYF

j_gene: TRBJ2-2
v_gene: TRBV29-1
CDR3aa: CSVGRGVDTGELFF

j_gene: TRBJ2-2
v_gene: TRBV18
CDR3aa: CASSLRGSRELFF